Below are 7 T cell receptor beta chains sequenced from a single sample in a study of T cells in Graves' hyperthyroidism and ophthalmopathy. Template material for amplifying TCR beta CDR3 regions consisted of RNA transcripts. Initially, a first-round RT-PCR of the TCR CDR3 employed the HTBI primer set. TCRdb reprocessed the multiplex PCR reads via MiXCR and lists one record per CDR3 protein. The sample includes about 260,000 distinct CDR3 sequences, about 17% of them seen just once. The sample consisted of blood. These receptors originate from a woman aged 18 to 35 with Graves' ophthalmopathy.

In its sample, this clonotype was seen many times. J is TRBJ1-2 and V is TRBV24-1, with D perhaps TRBD1 (5 bases). This CDR3 has 14 residues. The germline V gene has CDR1 KGHDR and CDR2 SFDVKD. V was pared by 9 bases and J by 0 bases, with 13 bases between. The CDR3: CATSPGTANYGYTF. DNA of the CDR3: TGTGCCACCTCGCCCGGGACGGCTAACTATGGCTACACCTTC.

A remark on this clonotype: One end of the junction varies from germline; a read error may be responsible. The J gene is TRBJ2-1, the V gene TRBV11-3; D gene uncertain. This CDR3 region has 16 residues. Germline loops: CDR1 SGHNT, CDR2 YENEEA. In nucleotides, the CDR3 is TGTGCCAGCAGCTTAGGTACGCTCACCTCCTGCAATGAGCAGTTCTTC. It is translated as CASSLGTLTSCNEQFF.

This clonotype was recorded many times. This rearrangement joins TRBV6-1 to TRBJ1-1; D unresolved. CDR3 length equals 15 residues. Germline V gives CDR1 MNHNS, CDR2 SASEGT. Trimming pared 4 bases from V and 1 base from J, leaving 13 bases between. CDR3 coding DNA: TGTGCCAGCAGTGCACTGGGCCTCAGGAACACTGAAGCTTTCTTT. Translation gives CASSALGLRNTEAFF.

This clonotype was observed a few times. Germline and junction disagree at one end, which may indicate a read error. The chain couples TRBV7-9 to TRBJ2-6; D remains unclear. This CDR3 comprises 17 residues. Germline CDR1 is SEHNR and CDR2 is FQNEAQ (reference sequence). DNA of the CDR3: TGTGCCAGCAACTTAGTTTACGGTGACTCTGGGGCCAACGTCCTGACTTTC. Residues: CASNLVYGDSGANVLTF.

This clonotype has at least ten counts. The rearrangement uses TRBV2 and TRBJ1-5, with 8 bases fitting TRBD1. The CDR3 is made up of 14 amino acids. Per germline, CDR1 SNHLY and CDR2 FYNNEI. V lost 4 bases to trimming and J lost 5 bases; unmatched junction nucleotides: 4. CDR3 DNA: TGTGCCAGCAGTGGAGCCAGGGGGCATCAGCCCCAGCATTTT. The encoded protein is CASSGARGHQPQHF.

This clonotype came up a few times. The J gene is TRBJ2-3, the V gene TRBV4-1; D is unresolved. The CDR3 consists of 12 residues. In germline, CDR1 is MGHRA, CDR2 YSYEKL. V lost 1 base and J lost 7, with 6 bases in between. CDR3 in DNA: TGCGCCAGCAGCCAAGTTGGGTATACGCAGTATTTT. Its protein is CASSQVGYTQYF.

At least ten counts were recorded for this clonotype. This chain links TRBV5-1 with TRBJ2-2, with TRBD1 identical over 11 bases. The CDR3 contains 15 residues. V shed 4 bases, J shed 5 bases, and the junction held 4 bases outside the gene matches. Germline loops: CDR1 SGHRS, CDR2 YFSETQ. CDR3 in amino acids: CASSNGQGATGELFF. As DNA, the CDR3 is TGCGCCAGCAGCAATGGACAGGGGGCGACCGGGGAGCTGTTTTTT.